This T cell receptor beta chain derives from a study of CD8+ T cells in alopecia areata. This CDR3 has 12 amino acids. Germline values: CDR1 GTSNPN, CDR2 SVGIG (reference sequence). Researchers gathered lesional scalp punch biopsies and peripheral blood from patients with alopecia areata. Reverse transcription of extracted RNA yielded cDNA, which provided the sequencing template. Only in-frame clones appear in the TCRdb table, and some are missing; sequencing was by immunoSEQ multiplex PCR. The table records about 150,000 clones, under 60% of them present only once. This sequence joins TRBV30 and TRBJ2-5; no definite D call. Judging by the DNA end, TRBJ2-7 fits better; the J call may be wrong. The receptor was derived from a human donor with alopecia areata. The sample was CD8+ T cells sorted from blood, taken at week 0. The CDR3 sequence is CAWSVASVEQYF. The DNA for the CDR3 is TGTGCCTGGAGTGTAGCCTCGGTCGAGCAGTACTTC.